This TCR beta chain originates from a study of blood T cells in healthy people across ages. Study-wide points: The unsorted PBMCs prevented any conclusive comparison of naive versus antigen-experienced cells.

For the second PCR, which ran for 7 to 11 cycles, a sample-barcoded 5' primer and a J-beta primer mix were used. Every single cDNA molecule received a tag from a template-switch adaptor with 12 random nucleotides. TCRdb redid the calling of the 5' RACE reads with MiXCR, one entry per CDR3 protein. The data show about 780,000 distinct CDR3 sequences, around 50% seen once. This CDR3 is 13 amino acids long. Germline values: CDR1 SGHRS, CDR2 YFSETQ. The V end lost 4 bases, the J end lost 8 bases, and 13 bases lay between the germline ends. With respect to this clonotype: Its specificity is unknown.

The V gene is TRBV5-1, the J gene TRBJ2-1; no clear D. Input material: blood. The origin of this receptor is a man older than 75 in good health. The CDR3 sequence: CASSVGWAHEQFF. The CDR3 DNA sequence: TGCGCCAGCAGCGTGGGCTGGGCCCATGAGCAGTTCTTC.